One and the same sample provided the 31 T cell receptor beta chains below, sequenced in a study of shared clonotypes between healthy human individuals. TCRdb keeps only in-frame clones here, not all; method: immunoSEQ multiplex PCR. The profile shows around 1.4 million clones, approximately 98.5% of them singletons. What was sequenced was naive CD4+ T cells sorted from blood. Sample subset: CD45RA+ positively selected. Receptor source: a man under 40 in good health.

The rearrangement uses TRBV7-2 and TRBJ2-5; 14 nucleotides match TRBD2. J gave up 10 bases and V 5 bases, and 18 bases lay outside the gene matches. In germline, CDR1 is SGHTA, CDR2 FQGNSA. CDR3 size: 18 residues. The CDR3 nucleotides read TGTGCCAGCAGCCGGCGGGGGACTAGCGGGAGCCCTGAGAAAGGCCAGTACTTC. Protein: CASSRRGTSGSPEKGQYF. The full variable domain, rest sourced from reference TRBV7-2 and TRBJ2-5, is GAGVSQSPSNKVTEKGKDVELRCDPISGHTALYWYRQSLGQGLEFLIYFQGNSAPDKSGLPSDRFSAERTGGSVSTLTIQRTQQEDSAVYLCASSRRGTSGSPEKGQYFGPGTRLLVL.

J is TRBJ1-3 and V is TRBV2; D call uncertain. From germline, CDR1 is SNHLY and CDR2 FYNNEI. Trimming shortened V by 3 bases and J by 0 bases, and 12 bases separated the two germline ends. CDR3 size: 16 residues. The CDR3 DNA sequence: TGTGCCAGCAGTGAGACTAGAAGGATCTCTGGAAACACCATATATTTT. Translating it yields CASSETRRISGNTIYF.

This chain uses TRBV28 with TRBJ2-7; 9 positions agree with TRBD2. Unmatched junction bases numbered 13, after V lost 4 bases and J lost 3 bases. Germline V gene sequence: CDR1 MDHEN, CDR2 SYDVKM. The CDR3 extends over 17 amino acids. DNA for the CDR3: TGTGCCAGCAGTTCCCTAGGGGCTAGCGGGACCCACTACGAGCAGTACTTC. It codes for CASSSLGASGTHYEQYF.

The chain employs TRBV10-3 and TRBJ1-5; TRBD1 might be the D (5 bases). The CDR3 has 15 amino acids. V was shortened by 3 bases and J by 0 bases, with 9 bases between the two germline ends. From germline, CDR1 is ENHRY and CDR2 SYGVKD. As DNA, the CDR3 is TGTGCCATCAGTGACCCAGGGATTAGCAATCAGCCCCAGCATTTT. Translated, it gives CAISDPGISNQPQHF.

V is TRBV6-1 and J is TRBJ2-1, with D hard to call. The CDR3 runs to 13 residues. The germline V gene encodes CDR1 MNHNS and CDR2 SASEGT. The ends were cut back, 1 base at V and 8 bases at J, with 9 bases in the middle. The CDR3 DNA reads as TGTGCCAGCAGTGAAGTCTCCCGGGATGAGCAGTTCTTC. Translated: CASSEVSRDEQFF.

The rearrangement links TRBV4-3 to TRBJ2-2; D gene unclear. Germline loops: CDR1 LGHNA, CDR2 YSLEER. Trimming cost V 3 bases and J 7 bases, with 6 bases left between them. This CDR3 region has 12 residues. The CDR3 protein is CASSQQDGELFF. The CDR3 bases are TGCGCCAGCAGCCAGCAGGACGGGGAGCTGTTTTTT.

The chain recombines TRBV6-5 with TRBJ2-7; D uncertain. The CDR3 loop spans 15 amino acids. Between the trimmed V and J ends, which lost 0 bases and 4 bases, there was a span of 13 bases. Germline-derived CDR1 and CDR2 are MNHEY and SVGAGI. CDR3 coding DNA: TGTGCCAGCAGTTACTCGCCGGTTAATTCTTACGAGCAGTACTTC. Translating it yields CASSYSPVNSYEQYF.

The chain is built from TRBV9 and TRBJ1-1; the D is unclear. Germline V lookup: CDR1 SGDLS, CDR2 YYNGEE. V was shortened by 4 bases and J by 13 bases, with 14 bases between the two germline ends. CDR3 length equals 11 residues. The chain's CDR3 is CASSRDTVFFF. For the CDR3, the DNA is TGTGCCAGCAGCCGCGACACGGTCTTTTTCTTT.

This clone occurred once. DNA for the CDR3: TGTGCCAGCAGCCCGCCCGGGGGCTCGACTGAAGCTTTCTTT. Translated, it gives CASSPPGGSTEAFF. The V gene is TRBV28, the J gene TRBJ1-1; TRBD1 is a possible D gene (6 bases). V gave up 6 bases and J gave up 5 bases, with 16 bases separating them. Germline values: CDR1 MDHEN, CDR2 SYDVKM. This CDR3 is built from 14 residues. The full variable domain, with the rest looked up from reference TRBV28 and TRBJ1-1, is DVKVTQSSRYLVKRTGEKVFLECVQDMDHENMFWYRQDPGLGLRLIYFSYDVKMKEKGDIPEGYSVSREKKERFSLILESASTNQTSMYLCASSPPGGSTEAFFGQGTRLTVV.

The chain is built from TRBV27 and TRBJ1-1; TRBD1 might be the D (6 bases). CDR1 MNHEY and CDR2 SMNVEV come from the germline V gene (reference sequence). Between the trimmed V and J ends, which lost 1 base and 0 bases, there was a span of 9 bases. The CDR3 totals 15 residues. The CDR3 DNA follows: TGTGCCAGCAGTTTATTAGGGGGAATGAACACTGAAGCTTTCTTT. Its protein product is CASSLLGGMNTEAFF.

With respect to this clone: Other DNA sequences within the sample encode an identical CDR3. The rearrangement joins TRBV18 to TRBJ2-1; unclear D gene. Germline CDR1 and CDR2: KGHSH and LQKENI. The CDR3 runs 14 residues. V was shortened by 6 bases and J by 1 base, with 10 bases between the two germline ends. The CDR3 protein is CASSPLGSYNEQFF. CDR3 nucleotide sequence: TGTGCCAGCTCTCCCCTCGGATCCTACAATGAGCAGTTCTTC. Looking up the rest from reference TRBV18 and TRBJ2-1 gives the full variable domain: NAGVMQNPRHLVRRRGQEARLRCSPMKGHSHVYWYRQLPEEGLKFMVYLQKENIIDESGMPKERFSAEFPKEGPSILRIQQVVRGDSAAYFCASSPLGSYNEQFFGPGTRLTVL.

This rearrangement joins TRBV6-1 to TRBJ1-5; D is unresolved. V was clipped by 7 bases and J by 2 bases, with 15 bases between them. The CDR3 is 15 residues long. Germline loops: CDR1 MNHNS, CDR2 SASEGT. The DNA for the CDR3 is TGTGCCAGCACCCCCAACTCTCGGGGCAATCAGCCCCAGCATTTT. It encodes CASTPNSRGNQPQHF.

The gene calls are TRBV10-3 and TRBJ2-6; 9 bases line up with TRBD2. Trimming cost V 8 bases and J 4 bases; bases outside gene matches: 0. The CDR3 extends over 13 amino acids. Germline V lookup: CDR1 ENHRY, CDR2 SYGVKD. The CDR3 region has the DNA TGTGCCATCGGGACTAGCGGGGCCAACGTCCTGACTTTC. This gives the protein CAIGTSGANVLTF.

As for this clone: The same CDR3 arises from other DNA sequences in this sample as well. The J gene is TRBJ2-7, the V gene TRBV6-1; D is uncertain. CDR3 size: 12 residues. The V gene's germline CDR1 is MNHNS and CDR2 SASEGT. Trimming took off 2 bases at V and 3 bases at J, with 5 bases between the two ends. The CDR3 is CASSESGYEQYF. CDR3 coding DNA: TGTGCCAGCAGTGAATCAGGCTACGAGCAGTACTTC.

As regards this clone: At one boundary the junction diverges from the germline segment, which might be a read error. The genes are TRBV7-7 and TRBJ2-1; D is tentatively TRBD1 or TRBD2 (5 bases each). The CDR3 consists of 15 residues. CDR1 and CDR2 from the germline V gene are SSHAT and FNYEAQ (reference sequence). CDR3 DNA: TGTGCTAGCAGCCCCGGGGCAGGAGCCTACAATGAGCAGTTCTTC. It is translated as CASSPGAGAYNEQFF. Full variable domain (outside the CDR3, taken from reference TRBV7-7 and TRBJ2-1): GAGVSQSPRYKVTKRGQDVTLRCDPISSHATLYWYQQALGQGPEFLTYFNYEAQPDKSGLPSDRFSAERPEGSISTLTIQRTEQRDSAMYRCASSPGAGAYNEQFFGPGTRLTVL.

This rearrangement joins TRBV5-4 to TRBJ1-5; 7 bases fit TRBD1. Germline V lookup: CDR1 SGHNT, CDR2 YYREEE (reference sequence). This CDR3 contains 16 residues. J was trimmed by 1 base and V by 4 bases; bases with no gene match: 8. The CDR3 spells CASSVEPGQSNQPQHF. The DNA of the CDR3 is TGTGCCAGCAGCGTAGAGCCGGGACAGAGCAATCAGCCCCAGCATTTT.

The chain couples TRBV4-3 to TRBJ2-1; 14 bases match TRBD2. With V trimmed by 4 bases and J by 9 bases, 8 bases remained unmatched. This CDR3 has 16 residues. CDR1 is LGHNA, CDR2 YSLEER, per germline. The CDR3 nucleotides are TGCGCCAGCAGCCTGGGGACTAGCGGGAGTGGAGGTGAGCAGTTCTTC. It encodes CASSLGTSGSGGEQFF.

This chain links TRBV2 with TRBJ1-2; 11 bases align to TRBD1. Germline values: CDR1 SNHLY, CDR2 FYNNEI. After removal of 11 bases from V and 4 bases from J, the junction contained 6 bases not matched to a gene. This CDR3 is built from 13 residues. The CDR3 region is CAGGQGAFYGYTF. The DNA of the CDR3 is TGTGCCGGAGGACAGGGGGCATTCTATGGCTACACCTTC.

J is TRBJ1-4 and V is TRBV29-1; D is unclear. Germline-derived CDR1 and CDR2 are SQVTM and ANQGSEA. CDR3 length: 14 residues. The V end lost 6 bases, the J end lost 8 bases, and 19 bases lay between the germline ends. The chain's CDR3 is CSVALTAGSEKLFF. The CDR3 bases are TGCAGCGTCGCCCTGACGGCGGGGAGCGAAAAACTGTTTTTT.

The CDR3 sequence: CASGIGGSYEQYF. The DNA for the CDR3 is TGTGCCAGCGGAATAGGGGGGTCCTACGAGCAGTACTTC. The J gene is TRBJ2-7, the V gene TRBV28; the D gene could be TRBD1 or TRBD2 (6 bases each). The CDR3 length is 13 residues. Germline V gene data show CDR1 as MDHEN and CDR2 as SYDVKM. V shed 8 bases and J shed 1 base, with 12 bases lying between them.

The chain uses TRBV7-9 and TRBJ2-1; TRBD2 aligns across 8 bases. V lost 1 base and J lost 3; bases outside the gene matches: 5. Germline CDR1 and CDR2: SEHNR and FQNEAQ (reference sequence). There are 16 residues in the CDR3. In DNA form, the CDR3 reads TGTGCCAGCAGCTTAGACGGAGCGGGGGACTACAATGAGCAGTTCTTC. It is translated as CASSLDGAGDYNEQFF.

CDR3 coding DNA: TGTGCCAGCAGCCAAGATAGGCCAGACAATGAGCAGTTCTTC. Residues: CASSQDRPDNEQFF. V is TRBV14 and J is TRBJ2-1; D gene unclear. Per the germline V gene, CDR1 is SGHDN and CDR2 is FVKESK. The CDR3 length is 14 residues. Deletions cut 0 bases from V and 5 bases from J, with 8 bases between.

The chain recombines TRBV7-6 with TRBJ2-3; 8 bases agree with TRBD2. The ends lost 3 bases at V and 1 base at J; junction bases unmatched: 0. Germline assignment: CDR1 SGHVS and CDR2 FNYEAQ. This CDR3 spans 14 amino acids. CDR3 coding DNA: TGTGCCAGCAGCTTTAGCGGGGGCACAGATACGCAGTATTTT. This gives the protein CASSFSGGTDTQYF.

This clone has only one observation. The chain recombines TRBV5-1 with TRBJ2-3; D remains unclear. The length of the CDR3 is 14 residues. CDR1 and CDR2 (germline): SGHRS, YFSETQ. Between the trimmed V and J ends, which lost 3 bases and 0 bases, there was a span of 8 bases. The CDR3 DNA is TGCGCCAGCAGCTCCCCAAAAAGCACAGATACGCAGTATTTT. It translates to CASSSPKSTDTQYF.

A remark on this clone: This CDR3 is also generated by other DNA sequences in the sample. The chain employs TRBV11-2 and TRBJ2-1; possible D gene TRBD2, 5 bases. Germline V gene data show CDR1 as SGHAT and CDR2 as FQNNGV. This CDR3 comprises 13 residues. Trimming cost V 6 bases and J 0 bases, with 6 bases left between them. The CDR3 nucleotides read TGTGCCAGCAGAGGGAGCTCCTACAATGAGCAGTTCTTC. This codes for CASRGSSYNEQFF.

The CDR3 protein is CATSRDVDRAGDEQYF. The DNA for the CDR3 is TGTGCCACCAGCAGAGATGTGGACAGAGCTGGGGACGAGCAGTACTTC. This rearrangement joins TRBV15 to TRBJ2-7; D is perhaps TRBD1 (6 bases). V shed 0 bases and J shed 5 bases, with 17 bases lying between them. The CDR3 is 16 amino acids. Germline V gene sequence: CDR1 LNHNV, CDR2 YYDKDF (reference sequence).

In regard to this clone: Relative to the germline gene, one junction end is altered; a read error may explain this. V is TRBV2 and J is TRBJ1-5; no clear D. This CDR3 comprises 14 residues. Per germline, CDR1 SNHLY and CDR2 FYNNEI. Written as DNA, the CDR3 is TGTGCCAGCAGCGAAGAAGGGTGGAATCAGCCCCAGCATTTT. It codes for CASSEEGWNQPQHF.

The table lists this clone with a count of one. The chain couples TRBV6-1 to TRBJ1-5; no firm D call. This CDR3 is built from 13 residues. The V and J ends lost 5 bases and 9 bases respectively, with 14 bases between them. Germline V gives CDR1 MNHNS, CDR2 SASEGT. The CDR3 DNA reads TGTGCCAGCAGTTCGAGTTTAGGAATGCCCCAGCATTTT. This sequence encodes CASSSSLGMPQHF.

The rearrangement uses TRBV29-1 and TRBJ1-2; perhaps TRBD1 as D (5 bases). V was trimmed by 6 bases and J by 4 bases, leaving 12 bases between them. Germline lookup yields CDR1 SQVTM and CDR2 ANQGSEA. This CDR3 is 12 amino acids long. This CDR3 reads CSVGTTGYGYTF. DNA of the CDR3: TGCAGCGTCGGGACGACGGGCTATGGCTACACCTTC.

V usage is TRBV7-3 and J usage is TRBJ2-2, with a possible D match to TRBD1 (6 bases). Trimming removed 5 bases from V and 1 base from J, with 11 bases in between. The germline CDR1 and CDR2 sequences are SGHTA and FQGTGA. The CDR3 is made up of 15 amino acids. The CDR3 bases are TGTGCCAGCAGCACGCCGGACAGGAACACCGGGGAGCTGTTTTTT. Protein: CASSTPDRNTGELFF.

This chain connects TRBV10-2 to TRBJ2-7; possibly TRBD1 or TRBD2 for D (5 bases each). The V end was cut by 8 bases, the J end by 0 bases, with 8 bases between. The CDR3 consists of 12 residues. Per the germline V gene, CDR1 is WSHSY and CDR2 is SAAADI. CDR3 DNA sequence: TGCGCCAGCCGGGACCCCTCCTACGAGCAGTACTTC. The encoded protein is CASRDPSYEQYF.